Following are 18 T cell receptor beta chains from one sample sequenced in a study of blood T cell repertoires in COVID-19. Clones were sequenced by immunoSEQ multiplex PCR, and TCRdb holds only the in-frame ones, with some missing. The table lists roughly 310,000 clones, under 95% of them singletons, with 2.6% in the top ten. Sequencing used PBMCs or T cells enriched from blood (not recorded which). These receptors came from a man aged 60 to 69 who had recovered from COVID-19.

The chain links TRBV15 to TRBJ1-4, with D possibly being TRBD1 (6 bases). V lost 2 bases and J 5 bases, leaving 15 bases between the germline ends. CDR1 LNHNV and CDR2 YYDKDF come from the germline V gene (reference sequence). There are 16 residues in the CDR3. The CDR3 protein is CATSRKTGTGNEKLFF. Here the CDR3 DNA reads TGTGCCACCAGCAGAAAAACAGGGACGGGGAATGAAAAACTGTTTTTT. Together with reference TRBV15 and TRBJ1-4, the CDR3 gives the full variable domain: DAMVIQNPRYQVTQFGKPVTLSCSQTLNHNVMYWYQQKSSQAPKLLFHYYDKDFNNEADTPDNFQSRRPNTSFCFLDIRSPGLGDTAMYLCATSRKTGTGNEKLFFGSGTQLSVL.

The chain employs TRBV5-5 and TRBJ2-5, with 9 bases fitting TRBD1. The CDR3 runs 14 residues. The germline V gene encodes CDR1 SGHKS and CDR2 YYEKEE (reference sequence). J was trimmed by 5 bases and V by 3 bases; bases with no gene match: 5. CDR3 loop: CASSYRTGDETQYF. As DNA, the CDR3 is TGTGCCAGCAGCTATCGGACAGGGGATGAGACCCAGTACTTC.

The chain combines TRBV7-9 with TRBJ2-7, with 9 bases matching TRBD1. There are 16 residues in the CDR3. V gave up 5 bases and J gave up 2 bases; unmatched junction bases: 10. In germline, CDR1 is SEHNR, CDR2 FQNEAQ (reference sequence). Here the CDR3 DNA reads TGTGCCAGCAGCAAACCGGGACAGGGTTTAACCTACGAGCAGTACTTC. It specifies CASSKPGQGLTYEQYF.

The V gene is TRBV29-1, the J gene TRBJ1-4; D call uncertain. Germline CDR1 and CDR2: SQVTM and ANQGSEA. The CDR3 is made up of 13 amino acids. Trimming removed 5 bases at V and 7 bases at J, with 14 bases between. CDR3 bases: TGCAGCGTTTTGGGCCATGGGAGTGAAAAACTGTTTTTT. Its translation is CSVLGHGSEKLFF.

The chain recombines TRBV4-2 with TRBJ2-2, with D possibly matching TRBD1 (5 bases). The CDR3 runs to 16 residues. Germline assignment: CDR1 LGHNA and CDR2 YNFKEQ. V shed 0 bases and J shed 4 bases, with 12 bases lying between them. CDR3 sequence (DNA): TGTGCCAGCAGCCAAGAGGCGCAGGGTAGCACCGGGGAGCTGTTTTTT. This translates into CASSQEAQGSTGELFF.

This chain links TRBV18 with TRBJ2-6; the D is unclear. The V end lost 6 bases, the J end lost 2 bases, and 14 bases lay between the germline ends. The germline CDR1 and CDR2 sequences are KGHSH and LQKENI. CDR3 length equals 16 residues. The CDR3 DNA follows: TGTGCCAGCTCGACCGTCGTAGCTCCTGGGGCCAACGTCCTGACTTTC. The encoded protein is CASSTVVAPGANVLTF.

The chain recombines TRBV6-5 with TRBJ2-1; a possible D gene is TRBD2 (6 bases). The CDR3 totals 16 residues. The V end was cut by 0 bases, the J end by 8 bases, with 17 bases between. The germline V gene encodes CDR1 MNHEY and CDR2 SVGAGI. CDR3 nucleotide sequence: TGTGCCAGCAGTTACTCTGGGGGAGGACTTCCATATGAGCAGTTCTTC. This translates into CASSYSGGGLPYEQFF.

The V gene is TRBV11-2, the J gene TRBJ2-3; 10 bases agree with TRBD1. Germline trimming cut 5 bases from V and 2 bases from J; bases unmatched to any gene: 4. CDR1 and CDR2 (germline): SGHAT, FQNNGV. The CDR3 covers 15 residues. In DNA form, the CDR3 reads TGTGCCAGCAGCCCCGGGACAGGGGACACAGATACGCAGTATTTT. Translating it yields CASSPGTGDTDTQYF.

The chain joins TRBV18 to TRBJ1-2; 7 bases map to TRBD1. From germline, CDR1 is KGHSH and CDR2 LQKENI. With V trimmed by 8 bases and J by 2 bases, 14 bases remained unmatched. The CDR3 extends over 16 amino acids. This chain's CDR3 is CASRGQTLSSNYGYTF. CDR3 nucleotides: TGTGCCAGCCGGGGACAGACACTAAGCTCGAACTATGGCTACACCTTC.

The gene calls are TRBV6-2 or TRBV6-3 and TRBJ2-7; 8 nucleotides align to TRBD2. The CDR3 has 16 amino acids. Trimming cost V 4 bases and J 3 bases; bases outside gene matches: 11. The germline gives CDR1 MNHEY, CDR2 SVGEGT. The CDR3 DNA sequence: TGTGCCAGCAGTTCCATGGCGGGGGGACGGTACTACGAGCAGTACTTC. Its translation: CASSSMAGGRYYEQYF.

The J gene is TRBJ1-4, the V gene TRBV4-3; tentatively, D is TRBD1 (6 bases). This CDR3 is 16 amino acids long. Trimming removed 0 bases at V and 7 bases at J, with 15 bases between. The germline V gene has CDR1 LGHNA and CDR2 YSLEER. The CDR3: CASSQDKRRGSEKLFF. CDR3 DNA sequence: TGCGCCAGCAGCCAAGATAAAAGAAGGGGGTCTGAAAAACTGTTTTTT.

The chain links TRBV6-6 to TRBJ1-3; maybe TRBD1 (5 bases). Germline CDR1 MNHNY, CDR2 SVGAGI (reference sequence). This CDR3 is 14 amino acids long. Trimming left V 7 bases short and J 1 base short, with 11 bases between. The CDR3 nucleotides read TGTGCCAGCATTTTAGGGGCTTCTGGAAACACCATATATTTT. Encoded protein: CASILGASGNTIYF.

The genes are TRBV7-9 and TRBJ2-1, with 10 bases that match TRBD1. J was trimmed by 6 bases and V by 0 bases; bases with no gene match: 5. Germline lookup yields CDR1 SEHNR and CDR2 FQNEAQ (reference sequence). CDR3 length: 16 amino acids. CDR3 in DNA: TGTGCCAGCAGCTTAGCGGGGACAGGGGTTCTCAATGAGCAGTTCTTC. It codes for CASSLAGTGVLNEQFF.

The V and J genes are TRBV7-9 and TRBJ2-2, with D maybe TRBD1 (6 bases). The germline CDR1 and CDR2 sequences are SEHNR and FQNEAQ (reference sequence). CDR3 length equals 16 residues. Trimming removed 1 base from V and 6 bases from J, with 15 bases in between. The chain's CDR3 is CASSLEYRDFPGELFF. For the CDR3, the DNA is TGTGCCAGCAGCTTAGAGTACAGGGATTTCCCCGGGGAGCTGTTTTTT.

As to this clone: Germline and junction disagree at one end, which may indicate a read error. This sequence joins TRBV3-1 (or the pseudogene TRBV3-2) and TRBJ2-5, with 9 nucleotides matching TRBD2. This CDR3 spans 16 amino acids. Germline V gene lookup returns CDR1 LGHDT and CDR2 YNNKEL (reference sequence). CDR3 sequence (DNA): TGTGCCAGCAGCCATACTAGCGGGCGCCGCCAAGGGACCCAGTACTTC. Translating it yields CASSHTSGRRQGTQYF.

The V gene is TRBV6-2 or TRBV6-3, the J gene TRBJ1-2; 7 bases are a match to TRBD1. The CDR3 contains 15 residues. V was clipped by 5 bases and J by 4 bases; unmatched bases: 10. Germline V gene data show CDR1 as MNHEY and CDR2 as SVGEGT. The CDR3 DNA is TGTGCCAGCAGTCCAACGGTGACAGGGCGCTATGGCTACACCTTC. This codes for CASSPTVTGRYGYTF.

The V and J genes are TRBV7-9 and TRBJ2-7; possibly TRBD2 for D (5 bases). V was pared by 3 bases and J by 5 bases, with 14 bases between. The CDR3 covers 14 residues. Germline V gene data show CDR1 as SEHNR and CDR2 as FQNEAQ (reference sequence). CDR3 coding DNA: TGTGCCAGCAGCTTTGGTGCGGGCTCGGACGAGCAGTACTTC. Protein sequence: CASSFGAGSDEQYF.

J is TRBJ2-2 and V is TRBV9; TRBD2 agrees at 7 bases. CDR1 is SGDLS, CDR2 YYNGEE, per germline. The CDR3 runs 16 residues. Trimming cost V 3 bases and J 5 bases; bases outside gene matches: 10. CDR3 loop: CASSDRRLGGTGELFF. In DNA, the CDR3 is TGTGCCAGCAGCGATAGGAGGCTCGGGGGGACCGGGGAGCTGTTTTTT. The full variable domain, rest sourced from reference TRBV9 and TRBJ2-2, is DSGVTQTPKHLITATGQRVTLRCSPRSGDLSVYWYQQSLDQGLQFLIQYYNGEERAKGNILERFSAQQFPDLHSELNLSSLELGDSALYFCASSDRRLGGTGELFFGEGSRLTVL.